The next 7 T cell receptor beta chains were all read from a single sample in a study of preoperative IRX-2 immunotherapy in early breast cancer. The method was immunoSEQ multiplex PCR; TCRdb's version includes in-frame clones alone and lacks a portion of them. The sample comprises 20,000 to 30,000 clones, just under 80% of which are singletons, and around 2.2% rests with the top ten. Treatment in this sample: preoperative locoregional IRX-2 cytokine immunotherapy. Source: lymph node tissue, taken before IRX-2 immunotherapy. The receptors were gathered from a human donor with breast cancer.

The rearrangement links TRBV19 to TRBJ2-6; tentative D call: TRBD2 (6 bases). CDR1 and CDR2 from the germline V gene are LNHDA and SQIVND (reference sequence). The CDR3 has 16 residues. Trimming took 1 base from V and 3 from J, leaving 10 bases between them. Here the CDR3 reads CASSIGGGGGANVLTF. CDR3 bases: TGTGCCAGTAGTATAGGGGGAGGAGGTGGGGCCAACGTCCTGACTTTC. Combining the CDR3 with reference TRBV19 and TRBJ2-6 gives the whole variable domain DGGITQSPKYLFRKEGQNVTLSCEQNLNHDAMYWYRQDPGQGLRLIYYSQIVNDFQKGDIAEGYSVSREKKESFPLTVTSAQKNPTAFYLCASSIGGGGGANVLTFGAGSRLTVL.

CDR3 DNA sequence: TGTGCCAGTTTCAGGGGGGCCTGGGTCACTGAAGCTTTCTTT. It translates to CASFRGAWVTEAFF. The rearrangement uses TRBV19 and TRBJ1-1; TRBD1 matches 7 bases. V lost 8 bases, J lost 4 bases, and 10 bases stayed unmatched. The CDR3 is 14 residues long. Germline V lookup: CDR1 LNHDA, CDR2 SQIVND (reference sequence).

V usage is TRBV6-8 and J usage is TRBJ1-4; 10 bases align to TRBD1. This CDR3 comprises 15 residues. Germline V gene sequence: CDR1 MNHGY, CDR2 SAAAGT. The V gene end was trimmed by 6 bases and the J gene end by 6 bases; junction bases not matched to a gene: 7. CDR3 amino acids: CASRGQGKSDEKLFF. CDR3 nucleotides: TGTGCCAGCAGGGGACAGGGGAAGTCTGATGAAAAACTGTTTTTT.

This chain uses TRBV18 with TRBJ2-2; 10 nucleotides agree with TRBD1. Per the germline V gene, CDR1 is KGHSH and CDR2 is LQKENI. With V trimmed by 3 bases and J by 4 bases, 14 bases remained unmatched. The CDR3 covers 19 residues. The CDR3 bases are TGTGCCAGCTCACCCACCATGGCCCGACAGGGGGCTGGCACCGGGGAGCTGTTTTTT. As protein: CASSPTMARQGAGTGELFF.

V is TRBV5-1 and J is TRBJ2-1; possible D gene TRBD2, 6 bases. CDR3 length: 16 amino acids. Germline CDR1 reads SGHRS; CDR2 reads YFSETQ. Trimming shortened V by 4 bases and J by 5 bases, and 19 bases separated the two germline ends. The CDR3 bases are TGCGCCAGCAGCCCGGCCTGGGCGGGGTCCCACAATGAGCAGTTCTTC. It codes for CASSPAWAGSHNEQFF.

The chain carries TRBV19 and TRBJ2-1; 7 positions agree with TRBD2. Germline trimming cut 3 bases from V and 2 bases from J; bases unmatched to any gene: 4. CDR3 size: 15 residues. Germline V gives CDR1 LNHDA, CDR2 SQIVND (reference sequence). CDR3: CASSMGRGAYNEQFF. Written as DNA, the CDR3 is TGTGCCAGTAGTATGGGTCGGGGGGCCTACAATGAGCAGTTCTTC.

The CDR3 DNA reads TGTGCCAGTAGACAGGGAACCAATCAGCCCCAGCATTTT. As protein: CASRQGTNQPQHF. This rearrangement joins TRBV19 to TRBJ1-5; TRBD1 might be the D (6 bases). The CDR3 contains 13 residues. Germline V gives CDR1 LNHDA, CDR2 SQIVND (reference sequence). Trimming shortened V by 6 bases and J by 3 bases, and 9 bases separated the two germline ends.